Listed below are T cell receptor beta chains from one sample, sequenced in a study of blood T cell repertoires in COVID-19. Clones were sequenced by immunoSEQ multiplex PCR, and TCRdb holds only the in-frame ones, with some missing. This sample has some 50,000 clones, with over 70% found just once. The sequenced sample consisted of peripheral blood. These receptors were obtained from a human donor in a cohort sampled during active COVID-19. Each CDR3 is given with its conserved first and last residue. D genes are given only for firm matches. Only part of the rows carry a size: once, few, many, or a class if the clone is expanded.

j_call | clone_size | d_call | v_call | cdr3_nt | cdr3_aa
TRBJ1-5 | - | TRBD1 | TRBV5-1 | TGCGCCAGCAGCTTGGACACAGGGGATAATCAGCCCCAGCATTTT | CASSLDTGDNQPQHF
TRBJ2-6 | - | TRBD1 | TRBV24-1 | TGTGCCACCAGTGAGGGTGACAGGGCTGGGGCCAACGTCCTGACTTTC | CATSEGDRAGANVLTF
TRBJ1-1 | - | - | TRBV27 | TGTGCCAGCAGTTTAATCTACCCGAACACTGAAGCTTTCTTT | CASSLIYPNTEAFF
TRBJ2-7 | - | - | TRBV28 | TGTGCCAGCAGTTTAGATCCGGGGAGGCCGCCCTACGAGCAGTACTTC | CASSLDPGRPPYEQYF
TRBJ1-2 | - | TRBD1 | TRBV2 | TGTGCCAGCAGATCGGACAGGGCCTACTATGGCTACACCTTC | CASRSDRAYYGYTF
TRBJ2-7 | - | - | TRBV7-8 | TGTGCCAGCAGCTTGTGGCAGGACTCCTACGAGCAGTACTTC | CASSLWQDSYEQYF
TRBJ2-7 | - | - | TRBV6-5 | TGTGCCAGCAGTTACTCTGACAGGTTCTACGAGCAGTACTTC | CASSYSDRFYEQYF
TRBJ1-2 | - | - | TRBV12-3/TRBV12-4 | TGTGCCAGCAGCCACGAACAGGGAGTCGGCTACACCTTC | CASSHEQGVGYTF
TRBJ2-7 | - | - | TRBV18 | TGTGCCAGCTCACCGGCGCTCGGGGACTACGAGCAGTACTTC | CASSPALGDYEQYF
TRBJ1-4 | few | TRBD1 | TRBV2 | TGTGCCAGCAGGGACGGGACAGGGCGAAATAATGAAAAACTGTTTTTT | CASRDGTGRNNEKLFF
TRBJ1-5 | few | TRBD1 | TRBV6-6 | TGTGCCAGCAGTTTTGCAGGGGGCCGTGGGCAGCCCCAGCATTTT | CASSFAGGRGQPQHF
TRBJ2-5 | - | TRBD2 | TRBV13 | TGTGCCAGCAGCTTAGGGCCTAGACTAGCGGGGGAGGTCCAGTACTTC | CASSLGPRLAGEVQYF
TRBJ2-7 | - | TRBD1 | TRBV13 | TGTGCCAGCAGCTACGTACCCCCTCCGGGACAGGGGGCCTACGAGCAGTACTTC | CASSYVPPPGQGAYEQYF
TRBJ1-2 | - | TRBD1 | TRBV6-5 | TGTGCCAGCAGTTTGGGACAGGGGGCCGGTGGTTACACCTTC | CASSLGQGAGGYTF
TRBJ1-2 | - | - | TRBV21-1 | TGTGCCAGCAGCAAGGGACAGCACTATGGCTACACCTTC | CASSKGQHYGYTF
TRBJ2-7 | - | TRBD1 | TRBV6-5 | TGTGCCAGCACAACAGGGGGCCGATACGAGCAGTACTTC | CASTTGGRYEQYF
TRBJ1-2 | - | - | TRBV27 | TGTGCCAGCAGTTTCGGGACAAAGAACTATGGCTACACCTTC | CASSFGTKNYGYTF
TRBJ1-2 | - | TRBD1 | TRBV5-6 | TGTGCCAGCAGCTGGGGGACAGAGACTAACTATGGCTACACCTTC | CASSWGTETNYGYTF
TRBJ2-7 | - | - | TRBV6-6 | TGTGCCAGCAGTTCTAGACAGGACTCCTACGAGCAGTACTTC | CASSSRQDSYEQYF
TRBJ1-5 | few | TRBD1 | TRBV2 | TGTGCCAGCTCAGACAGGGGATCGTTCTGGAATCAGCCCCAGCATTTT | CASSDRGSFWNQPQHF
TRBJ2-5 | - | TRBD1 | TRBV10-3 | TGTGCCATCAGTAACCGGGACAGGGGGCATGAGACCCAGTACTTC | CAISNRDRGHETQYF
TRBJ1-1 | - | - | TRBV27 | TGTGCCAGCAGTCTAACAGGTTTTGGTGAAGCTTTCTTT | CASSLTGFGEAFF
TRBJ1-4 | - | TRBD1 | TRBV20-1 | TGCAGTGCCAGTAGGGCTGGACAGGGCCATGAAAAACTGTTTTTT | CSASRAGQGHEKLFF